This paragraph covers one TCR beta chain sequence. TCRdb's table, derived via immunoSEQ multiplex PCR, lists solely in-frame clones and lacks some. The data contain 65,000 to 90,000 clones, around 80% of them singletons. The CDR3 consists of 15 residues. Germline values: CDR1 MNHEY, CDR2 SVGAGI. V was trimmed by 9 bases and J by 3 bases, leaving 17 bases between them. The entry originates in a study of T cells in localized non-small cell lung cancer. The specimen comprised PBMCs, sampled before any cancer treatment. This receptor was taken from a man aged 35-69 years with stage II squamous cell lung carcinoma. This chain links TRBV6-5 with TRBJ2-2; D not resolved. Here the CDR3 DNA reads TGTGCCAGTCAACGGAGCTGGTTCGACACCGGGGAGCTGTTTTTT. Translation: CASQRSWFDTGELFF.